A selection of T cell receptor beta chains follows, all from one sample in a study of cytomegalovirus exposure and HLA in healthy donors. The assay was immunoSEQ multiplex PCR, and TCRdb's table has in-frame clones only and misses some. Altogether under 200,000 clones are present, about 83% being singletons, with the ten largest covering approximately 6%. Sequenced sample: PBMCs. These receptors originate from a woman aged 25 to 39 in good health and CMV-seropositive. Each CDR3 is given with its conserved first and last residue. The order of the fields is V gene, J gene, clone size, D gene, CDR3 length, CDR3 protein, CDR3 DNA. D genes are given only for firm matches. The size field is filled for only some rows; it gives once, few, many or a size class.

v_call: TRBV7-2
j_call: TRBJ2-5
clone_size: NA
d_call: NA
cdr3_length: 17
cdr3_aa: CASSSGTLYPLQETQYF
cdr3_nt: TGTGCCAGCAGCTCCGGGACACTATATCCGCTGCAAGAGACCCAGTACTTC

v_call: TRBV7-9
j_call: TRBJ2-3
clone_size: NA
d_call: NA
cdr3_length: 15
cdr3_aa: CASSLARGTLDTQYF
cdr3_nt: TGTGCCAGCAGCTTAGCGCGAGGGACACTGGATACGCAGTATTTT

v_call: TRBV5-5
j_call: TRBJ1-2
clone_size: few
d_call: NA
cdr3_length: 15
cdr3_aa: CASSLGEGANYGYTF
cdr3_nt: TGTGCCAGCAGCTTGGGGGAGGGGGCTAACTATGGCTACACCTTC

v_call: TRBV18
j_call: TRBJ1-4
clone_size: NA
d_call: TRBD1
cdr3_length: 17
cdr3_aa: CASSPQTGIGANEKLFF
cdr3_nt: TGTGCCAGCTCACCCCAGACAGGGATTGGGGCTAATGAAAAACTGTTTTTT

v_call: TRBV6-6
j_call: TRBJ2-1
clone_size: NA
d_call: TRBD2
cdr3_length: 14
cdr3_aa: CASRPTGTSGEQFF
cdr3_nt: TGTGCCAGCAGGCCCACCGGGACTAGCGGGGAGCAGTTCTTC

v_call: TRBV27
j_call: TRBJ2-7
clone_size: NA
d_call: TRBD1
cdr3_length: 13
cdr3_aa: CASGSGGGYEQYF
cdr3_nt: TGTGCCAGCGGGTCAGGGGGCGGGTACGAGCAGTACTTC

v_call: TRBV19
j_call: TRBJ2-1
clone_size: few
d_call: NA
cdr3_length: 12
cdr3_aa: CASSMRDNEQFF
cdr3_nt: TGTGCCAGTAGTATGCGGGACAATGAGCAGTTCTTC

v_call: TRBV6-5
j_call: TRBJ2-2
clone_size: few
d_call: TRBD2
cdr3_length: 15
cdr3_aa: CASRISGVNTGELFF
cdr3_nt: TGTGCCAGCAGAATTAGCGGGGTGAACACCGGGGAGCTGTTTTTT

v_call: TRBV7-7
j_call: TRBJ2-3
clone_size: NA
d_call: NA
cdr3_length: 14
cdr3_aa: CASSLGGAADTQYF
cdr3_nt: TGTGCTAGCAGCTTAGGCGGGGCGGCAGATACGCAGTATTTT

v_call: TRBV4-1
j_call: TRBJ2-3
clone_size: NA
d_call: NA
cdr3_length: 11
cdr3_aa: CASSRGDTQYF
cdr3_nt: TGCGCCAGCAGCCGCGGGGATACGCAGTATTTT

v_call: TRBV2
j_call: TRBJ1-1
clone_size: NA
d_call: NA
cdr3_length: 13
cdr3_aa: CASCAGKWTEAFF
cdr3_nt: TGTGCCAGCTGCGCAGGGAAGTGGACTGAAGCTTTCTTT

v_call: TRBV2
j_call: TRBJ2-1
clone_size: NA
d_call: TRBD2
cdr3_length: 18
cdr3_aa: CASSEALIWASGKNEQFF
cdr3_nt: TGTGCCAGCAGTGAAGCGCTTATCTGGGCTAGCGGGAAGAATGAGCAGTTCTTC

v_call: TRBV7-8
j_call: TRBJ1-5
clone_size: NA
d_call: NA
cdr3_length: 17
cdr3_aa: CASSPWTASMGNQPQHF
cdr3_nt: TGTGCCAGCAGCCCCTGGACAGCATCGATGGGCAATCAGCCCCAGCATTTT

v_call: TRBV5-6
j_call: TRBJ1-2
clone_size: NA
d_call: TRBD1
cdr3_length: 15
cdr3_aa: CASSPPGQEFYGYTF
cdr3_nt: TGTGCCAGCAGTCCTCCGGGACAGGAGTTTTATGGCTACACCTTC

v_call: TRBV6-5
j_call: TRBJ1-4
clone_size: NA
d_call: TRBD1
cdr3_length: 15
cdr3_aa: CASSSGTGLGEKLFF
cdr3_nt: TGTGCCAGCAGTTCGGGGACAGGGTTAGGAGAAAAACTGTTTTTT

v_call: TRBV10-3
j_call: TRBJ2-5
clone_size: NA
d_call: TRBD2
cdr3_length: 14
cdr3_aa: CAIAVAGGRETQYF
cdr3_nt: TGTGCCATCGCGGTAGCGGGAGGGCGGGAGACCCAGTACTTC

v_call: TRBV11-2
j_call: TRBJ2-1
clone_size: NA
d_call: TRBD2
cdr3_length: 14
cdr3_aa: CASTRWGGSNEQFF
cdr3_nt: TGTGCCAGCACCCGTTGGGGAGGGAGTAATGAGCAGTTCTTC

v_call: TRBV10-3
j_call: TRBJ2-5
clone_size: NA
d_call: TRBD2
cdr3_length: 14
cdr3_aa: CATRLAGEKRAQYF
cdr3_nt: TGTGCCACTAGACTAGCGGGGGAGAAAAGGGCCCAGTACTTC

v_call: TRBV10-1
j_call: TRBJ1-3
clone_size: NA
d_call: TRBD1
cdr3_length: 15
cdr3_aa: CARLSDREAGNTIYF
cdr3_nt: TGCGCCAGGTTATCAGACAGGGAGGCTGGAAACACCATATATTTT

v_call: TRBV19
j_call: TRBJ1-2
clone_size: NA
d_call: TRBD1
cdr3_length: 14
cdr3_aa: CASSPQGVGYGYTF
cdr3_nt: TGTGCCAGTAGTCCACAGGGGGTTGGCTATGGCTACACCTTC

v_call: TRBV2
j_call: TRBJ1-1
clone_size: NA
d_call: NA
cdr3_length: 15
cdr3_aa: CASSEALRKGAEAFF
cdr3_nt: TGTGCCAGCAGTGAAGCGCTTCGGAAGGGGGCTGAAGCTTTCTTT

v_call: TRBV7-2
j_call: TRBJ1-3
clone_size: NA
d_call: NA
cdr3_length: 13
cdr3_aa: CASSSRGGNTIYF
cdr3_nt: TGTGCCAGCAGCTCCCGAGGGGGAAACACCATATATTTT

v_call: TRBV2
j_call: TRBJ2-1
clone_size: NA
d_call: TRBD2
cdr3_length: 14
cdr3_aa: CASKTGGAINEQFF
cdr3_nt: TGTGCCAGCAAGACGGGAGGGGCAATAAATGAGCAGTTCTTC

v_call: TRBV27
j_call: TRBJ2-2
clone_size: NA
d_call: TRBD2
cdr3_length: 12
cdr3_aa: CATHGRTGELFF
cdr3_nt: TGTGCCACCCACGGGAGGACCGGGGAGCTGTTTTTT

v_call: TRBV4-1
j_call: TRBJ2-1
clone_size: NA
d_call: NA
cdr3_length: 14
cdr3_aa: CASSQVGVYNEQFF
cdr3_nt: TGCGCCAGCAGCCAAGTGGGCGTATACAATGAGCAGTTCTTC

v_call: TRBV13
j_call: TRBJ2-7
clone_size: NA
d_call: TRBD1
cdr3_length: 17
cdr3_aa: CASSRQTLGQPIYEQYF
cdr3_nt: TGTGCCAGCAGCCGACAAACACTGGGACAGCCAATCTACGAGCAGTACTTC

v_call: TRBV20-1
j_call: TRBJ1-2
clone_size: NA
d_call: NA
cdr3_length: 10
cdr3_aa: CSANLYGYTF
cdr3_nt: TGCAGTGCTAATTTATATGGCTACACCTTC

v_call: TRBV6-1
j_call: TRBJ2-6
clone_size: few
d_call: TRBD2
cdr3_length: 11
cdr3_aa: CLAGTVYVLTF
cdr3_nt: TGCCTAGCGGGGACAGTTTACGTCCTGACTTTC

v_call: TRBV6-1
j_call: TRBJ1-2
clone_size: NA
d_call: TRBD1
cdr3_length: 15
cdr3_aa: CASSERAGGAYGYTF
cdr3_nt: TGTGCCAGCAGTGAGAGAGCAGGGGGCGCGTATGGCTACACCTTC

v_call: TRBV4-3
j_call: TRBJ1-2
clone_size: once
d_call: NA
cdr3_length: 13
cdr3_aa: CASSQDPGYGYTF
cdr3_nt: TGCGCCAGCAGCCAAGATCCCGGCTATGGCTACACCTTC

v_call: TRBV7-9
j_call: TRBJ2-3
clone_size: few
d_call: NA
cdr3_length: 15
cdr3_aa: CASSPRGSLTDTQYF
cdr3_nt: TGTGCCAGCAGCCCTCGGGGGTCACTCACAGATACGCAGTATTTT

v_call: TRBV29-1
j_call: TRBJ2-7
clone_size: NA
d_call: NA
cdr3_length: 16
cdr3_aa: CSVEGGAGTSHLEQYF
cdr3_nt: TGCAGCGTTGAAGGCGGGGCGGGAACTAGCCACCTCGAGCAGTACTTC

v_call: TRBV4-2
j_call: TRBJ2-5
clone_size: NA
d_call: TRBD1
cdr3_length: 14
cdr3_aa: CASSLETGGETQYF
cdr3_nt: TGTGCCAGCAGCCTAGAGACAGGGGGCGAGACCCAGTACTTC

v_call: TRBV6-5
j_call: TRBJ1-2
clone_size: NA
d_call: NA
cdr3_length: 13
cdr3_aa: CASTRGTNYGYTF
cdr3_nt: TGTGCCAGCACCAGGGGCACTAACTATGGCTACACCTTC

v_call: TRBV6-6
j_call: TRBJ1-1
clone_size: NA
d_call: TRBD1
cdr3_length: 14
cdr3_aa: CASTTIGQATEAFF
cdr3_nt: TGTGCCAGCACTACAATTGGACAGGCCACTGAAGCTTTCTTT

v_call: TRBV27
j_call: TRBJ2-7
clone_size: NA
d_call: NA
cdr3_length: 13
cdr3_aa: CASSRQSSYEQYF
cdr3_nt: TGTGCCAGCAGTAGACAAAGCTCCTACGAGCAGTACTTC

v_call: TRBV27
j_call: TRBJ1-1
clone_size: few
d_call: TRBD1
cdr3_length: 13
cdr3_aa: CASSLGTAVGAFF
cdr3_nt: TGTGCCAGCAGTTTAGGGACAGCCGTAGGAGCTTTCTTT

v_call: TRBV6-5
j_call: TRBJ2-2
clone_size: NA
d_call: NA
cdr3_length: 13
cdr3_aa: CASIQTATGELFF
cdr3_nt: TGTGCCAGCATACAGACGGCCACCGGGGAGCTGTTTTTT

v_call: TRBV11-2
j_call: TRBJ2-1
clone_size: NA
d_call: NA
cdr3_length: 14
cdr3_aa: CASSPNPQGTEQFF
cdr3_nt: TGTGCCAGCAGTCCCAATCCCCAGGGGACTGAGCAGTTCTTC

v_call: TRBV5-6
j_call: TRBJ2-2
clone_size: NA
d_call: NA
cdr3_length: 14
cdr3_aa: CASSFNPSTGELFF
cdr3_nt: TGTGCCAGCAGCTTTAACCCGAGCACCGGGGAGCTGTTTTTT

v_call: TRBV10-3
j_call: TRBJ2-6
clone_size: few
d_call: TRBD2
cdr3_length: 15
cdr3_aa: CAIFGLVSGANVLTF
cdr3_nt: TGTGCCATCTTTGGACTAGTCTCTGGGGCCAACGTCCTGACTTTC

v_call: TRBV29-1
j_call: TRBJ2-3
clone_size: NA
d_call: NA
cdr3_length: 12
cdr3_aa: CSGGSGTDTQYF
cdr3_nt: TGCAGCGGTGGTTCCGGGACAGATACGCAGTATTTT

v_call: TRBV10-3
j_call: TRBJ1-1
clone_size: NA
d_call: TRBD1
cdr3_length: 15
cdr3_aa: CAIRGTGGMNTEAFF
cdr3_nt: TGTGCCATCAGAGGGACAGGGGGTATGAACACTGAAGCTTTCTTT

v_call: TRBV5-1
j_call: TRBJ1-5
clone_size: NA
d_call: NA
cdr3_length: 15
cdr3_aa: CASSSSDRKYQPQHF
cdr3_nt: TGCGCCAGCAGTTCCTCGGACAGAAAATATCAGCCCCAGCATTTT

v_call: TRBV7-6
j_call: TRBJ2-5
clone_size: NA
d_call: NA
cdr3_length: 14
cdr3_aa: CASSPPREQETQYF
cdr3_nt: TGTGCCAGCAGCCCCCCGCGTGAACAAGAGACCCAGTACTTC

v_call: TRBV7-9
j_call: TRBJ1-2
clone_size: once
d_call: NA
cdr3_length: 16
cdr3_aa: CASSLIQEERGYGYTF
cdr3_nt: TGTGCCAGCAGCTTAATTCAAGAAGAAAGGGGCTATGGCTACACCTTC

v_call: TRBV28
j_call: TRBJ1-5
clone_size: NA
d_call: TRBD1
cdr3_length: 17
cdr3_aa: CASTINDRVLGNQPQHF
cdr3_nt: TGTGCCAGCACCATAAATGACAGGGTGCTTGGCAATCAGCCCCAGCATTTT

v_call: TRBV28
j_call: TRBJ1-2
clone_size: NA
d_call: TRBD1
cdr3_length: 16
cdr3_aa: CASSPTGTGWVYGYTF
cdr3_nt: TGTGCCAGCAGTCCGACCGGGACAGGGTGGGTTTATGGCTACACCTTC

v_call: TRBV9
j_call: TRBJ2-7
clone_size: NA
d_call: TRBD2
cdr3_length: 16
cdr3_aa: CASSDNPGTIHYEQYF
cdr3_nt: TGTGCCAGCAGCGACAACCCTGGGACTATTCACTACGAGCAGTACTTC

v_call: TRBV21-1
j_call: TRBJ2-7
clone_size: NA
d_call: NA
cdr3_length: 13
cdr3_aa: CASSKDSPYEQYF
cdr3_nt: TGTGCCAGCAGCAAAGACTCCCCCTACGAGCAGTACTTC

v_call: TRBV6-1
j_call: TRBJ1-6
clone_size: NA
d_call: NA
cdr3_length: 14
cdr3_aa: CASSPGGIESPLHF
cdr3_nt: TGTGCCAGCAGCCCGGGGGGGATCGAATCACCCCTCCACTTT

v_call: TRBV5-8
j_call: TRBJ2-7
clone_size: few
d_call: NA
cdr3_length: 15
cdr3_aa: CASSFGLGSIYEQYF
cdr3_nt: TGTGCCAGCAGCTTTGGTCTAGGGAGCATCTACGAGCAGTACTTC

v_call: TRBV6-1
j_call: TRBJ1-2
clone_size: NA
d_call: NA
cdr3_length: 13
cdr3_aa: CASLRGSNYGYTF
cdr3_nt: TGTGCCAGCCTCCGGGGATCTAACTATGGCTACACCTTC

v_call: TRBV9
j_call: TRBJ1-1
clone_size: NA
d_call: NA
cdr3_length: 14
cdr3_aa: CASSVDPRAAEAFF
cdr3_nt: TGTGCCAGCAGCGTTGACCCCAGGGCGGCTGAAGCTTTCTTT

v_call: TRBV23-1
j_call: TRBJ1-2
clone_size: NA
d_call: NA
cdr3_length: 13
cdr3_aa: CASSQWRANGYTF
cdr3_nt: TGCGCCAGCAGTCAGTGGCGGGCGAATGGCTACACCTTC

v_call: TRBV7-9
j_call: TRBJ2-7
clone_size: once
d_call: NA
cdr3_length: 14
cdr3_aa: CASSLAPGSYEQYF
cdr3_nt: TGTGCCAGCAGCTTAGCACCGGGGTCCTACGAGCAGTACTTC

v_call: TRBV11-1
j_call: TRBJ2-3
clone_size: NA
d_call: NA
cdr3_length: 13
cdr3_aa: CASSLAAPDTQYF
cdr3_nt: TGTGCCAGCAGCTTAGCGGCTCCAGATACGCAGTATTTT